This T cell receptor beta chain was sequenced for a study of CD8 T cells in ankylosing spondylitis. The study, taken as a whole, reports: Past research had described some motif variants in reactive arthritis synovial fluid and blood. Reports say disease-linked clones showed up significantly more in matched ankylosing spondylitis synovial fluid. Ankylosing spondylitis blood appeared to carry a characteristic TCR beta motif of 7 or 8 highly homologous variants.

Libraries of TCR beta came from quantitative 5'-RACE with molecular barcodes. TCRdb redid the calling of the 5' RACE reads with MiXCR, one entry per CDR3 protein. The sample has about 200,000 distinct CDR3 sequences, 13% seen once. This clonotype turned up a few times. What it binds is unknown. The CDR3 loop spans 17 amino acids. The germline CDR1 and CDR2 sequences are MNHEY and SVGAGI. V trimming: 2 bases; J trimming: 8 bases; junction bases outside the gene matches: 16. The rearrangement links TRBV6-5 to TRBJ2-3; 7 bases fit TRBD2. The TCR was taken from a male donor with ankylosing spondylitis or in good health (not recorded which). The sample was blood, either unsorted or a sorted T cell fraction (not recorded which). This CDR3 is CASSYTSGIPLPGTQYF. DNA of the CDR3: TGTGCCAGCAGTTACACCAGCGGGATCCCCCTGCCCGGTACGCAGTATTTT.